A selection of T cell receptor beta chains follows, all from one sample in a study of beta chain features in type 1 diabetes. The method was immunoSEQ multiplex PCR; TCRdb's version includes in-frame clones alone and lacks a portion of them. The sample has 20,000 to 25,000 clones, around 68% seen once. The sample taken for sequencing was stem cell memory CD4+ T cells from blood. These receptors were taken from a woman aged 40 to 50 with type 1 diabetes. Both conserved end residues are part of each CDR3. The D gene is left open where the match is weak. The size of a clone is reported for some rows only, either as once, few or many, or as a class for expanded clones.

V gene	clone size	D gene	J gene	CDR3 DNA	CDR3 protein
TRBV28	-	TRBD2	TRBJ2-1	TGTGCCAGCAGATGGGCGGGAGGTTCGTACAATGAGCAGTTCTTC	CASRWAGGSYNEQFF
TRBV7-3	-	-	TRBJ1-1	TGTGCCAGCAGCTTAACCCAAAACGGTGAAGCTTTCTTT	CASSLTQNGEAFF
TRBV7-9	-	TRBD1	TRBJ1-1	TGTGCCAGCAGCCAAAACAGGGGGGGGAACACTGAAGCTTTCTTT	CASSQNRGGNTEAFF
TRBV6-6	once	TRBD2	TRBJ2-5	TGTGCCAGCAGTTACGGGAGCGGGGGGGCCGGAAAGACCCAGTACTTC	CASSYGSGGAGKTQYF
TRBV7-2	-	TRBD1	TRBJ2-3	TGTGCCAGCAGCCCAGGCCGGGACAGGAGCACAGATACGCAGTATTTT	CASSPGRDRSTDTQYF
TRBV28	-	TRBD2	TRBJ2-1	TGTGCCAGCAGCACCCTACTAGCGGGAGTTGGCAATGAGCAGTTCTTC	CASSTLLAGVGNEQFF
TRBV28	-	TRBD1	TRBJ1-6	TGTGCCAGCAGTTCCACAGGGGTGGGTTCACCCCTCCACTTT	CASSSTGVGSPLHF
TRBV5-1	few	-	TRBJ2-7	TGCGCCAGCAGCTTGTCGTGGGCCAGCCTTTCAGGGGTGCAGTACTTC	CASSLSWASLSGVQYF
TRBV4-1	-	-	TRBJ2-1	TGCGCCAGCAGCCGAGATCATTGGGCCCGGTCCTACAATGAGCAGTTCTTC	CASSRDHWARSYNEQFF
TRBV10-3	-	-	TRBJ2-3	TGTGCCATCAGCACAGGGCATGAGGCAGATACGCAGTATTTT	CAISTGHEADTQYF
TRBV10-3	-	-	TRBJ1-6	TGTGCCATCAGTGAGTCCTCAGGGATCCCTACCCTCCACTTT	CAISESSGIPTLHF
TRBV11-2	-	-	TRBJ2-3	TGTGCCAGCAGCGAGGGAGCAGATACGCAGTATTTT	CASSEGADTQYF
TRBV18	few	-	TRBJ2-3	TGTGCCAGCTCACCGAGGCAGGGGAGCACAGATACGCAGTATTTT	CASSPRQGSTDTQYF
TRBV2	-	TRBD1	TRBJ2-7	TGTGCCAGCAGGTCCTCCGGGACAGTCTACGAGCAGTACTTC	CASRSSGTVYEQYF
TRBV29-1	-	-	TRBJ1-1	TGCAGCGTTGAAGATCTTCGGACAATGAACACTGAAGCTTTCTTT	CSVEDLRTMNTEAFF
TRBV13	-	TRBD2	TRBJ2-3	TGTGCCAGCAGCGGGACTAGCGGGAGGTTCACAGATACGCAGTATTTT	CASSGTSGRFTDTQYF
TRBV7-2	-	-	TRBJ2-5	TGTGCCAGCAGCTTGCCAGGACTACAAGAGACCCAGTACTTC	CASSLPGLQETQYF
TRBV7-6	-	-	TRBJ2-2	TGTGCCAGCAGCGCGCAGGTGAACACCGGGGAGCTGTTTTTT	CASSAQVNTGELFF
TRBV5-1	-	-	TRBJ1-1	TGCGCCAGCAGCTGGGGACAGAACACTGAAGCTTTCTTT	CASSWGQNTEAFF
TRBV5-1	-	TRBD2	TRBJ2-1	TGCGCCAGCAGCTTACTGACTAGCGGGAGGTCGGGTGAGCAGTTCTTC	CASSLLTSGRSGEQFF
TRBV6-5	-	-	TRBJ1-5	TGTGCCAGCAAGGTGGAGGGCTGGAGCAATCAGCCCCAGCATTTT	CASKVEGWSNQPQHF
TRBV5-1	once	-	TRBJ1-1	TGCGCCAGCAGCTTCTCAGGGTTTGGCACTGAAGCTTTCTTT	CASSFSGFGTEAFF
TRBV6-5	-	TRBD1	TRBJ1-1	TGTGCCAGCAGTTACTCCTCAGGGGGCGACACTGAAGCTTTCTTT	CASSYSSGGDTEAFF
TRBV6-1	-	TRBD1	TRBJ1-1	TGTGCCAGCAGTACCCGACAGGGAAGGAGAACTGAAGCTTTCTTT	CASSTRQGRRTEAFF
TRBV28	-	TRBD1	TRBJ2-5	TGTGCCAGCAGGCCCGGGACAGTCGGAGAGACCCAGTACTTC	CASRPGTVGETQYF
TRBV7-2	few	TRBD1	TRBJ1-1	TGTGCCAGCAGCTGGGACAGAGAGACTGAAGCTTTCTTT	CASSWDRETEAFF
TRBV5-1	-	-	TRBJ1-2	TGCGCCAGCAGCTTGGGGACAGACTATGGCTACACCTTC	CASSLGTDYGYTF
TRBV7-3	-	TRBD1	TRBJ1-2	TGTGCCAGCAGCCCGACAGGGGTTGGTGGCTACACCTTC	CASSPTGVGGYTF
TRBV5-4	-	TRBD1	TRBJ1-6	TGTGCCAGCAGCCTGACAGGGACTAATTCACCCCTCCACTTT	CASSLTGTNSPLHF
TRBV4-3	-	-	TRBJ2-3	TGCGCCAGCAGCCAAGGGACAGGAGGGGCAGATACGCAGTATTTT	CASSQGTGGADTQYF
TRBV7-9	-	TRBD1	TRBJ2-1	TGTGCCAGCAGCTTAACAGGGGGCCTTAGGAATGAGCAGTTCTTC	CASSLTGGLRNEQFF
TRBV7-2	-	-	TRBJ1-2	TGTGCCAGCAGCCCCTACTATCTCCGCAGGGAGGATGGCTACACCTTC	CASSPYYLRREDGYTF
TRBV6-6	-	-	TRBJ1-2	TGTGCCAGCAGTTTTTATGGGGCTGCTAACTATGGCTACACCTTC	CASSFYGAANYGYTF
TRBV6-5	-	TRBD2	TRBJ2-1	TGTGCCAGCAGTTCCGTCTACGGGGAGCGGGGCCAGTTCTTC	CASSSVYGERGQFF
TRBV19	few	TRBD1	TRBJ1-5	TGTGCCAGTAAAACGGGACAGGGAAATCAGCCCCAGCATTTT	CASKTGQGNQPQHF
TRBV5-1	-	TRBD1	TRBJ1-2	TGCGCCAGCGACTACACAGGGGCCTATGGCTACACCTTC	CASDYTGAYGYTF
TRBV28	-	-	TRBJ1-2	TGTGCCAGCACCCCAGCAGACAGCTATGGCTACACCTTC	CASTPADSYGYTF
TRBV25-1	-	-	TRBJ2-3	TGTGCCAGCAGTCCCCAAGATACGCAGTATTTT	CASSPQDTQYF
TRBV7-2	-	TRBD1	TRBJ2-5	TGTGCCAGCAGCTTAGACGGGACAGACCTATTTCAGCAGTACTTC	CASSLDGTDLFQQYF
TRBV30	-	-	TRBJ2-2	TGTGCCTGGGACAGGCAAAAGTCCGGGGAGCTGTTTTTT	CAWDRQKSGELFF
TRBV30	-	-	TRBJ1-1	TGTGCCTGGAGTGTTCGACATCTACCTAAGGAGAACACTGAAGCTTTCTTT	CAWSVRHLPKENTEAFF
TRBV4-1	once	-	TRBJ1-5	TGCGCCAGCAGCCAAGATCCTCAGGGCCACCAGCCCCAGCATTTT	CASSQDPQGHQPQHF
TRBV10-3	once	-	TRBJ2-7	TGTGCCATCAGTGAAGCACAGGGAACCGAGCAGTACTTC	CAISEAQGTEQYF
TRBV7-8	-	-	TRBJ1-1	TGTGCCAGCAGCTTACAGTCACGCGGAGGGTCTGAAGCTTTCTTT	CASSLQSRGGSEAFF
TRBV7-2	few	-	TRBJ2-5	TGTGCCAGCAGGTCAAGCGGGCAAGAGACCCAGTACTTC	CASRSSGQETQYF
TRBV19	-	TRBD1	TRBJ2-2	TGTGCCAGTAGTATTACAGGGGATACCGGGGAGCTGTTTTTT	CASSITGDTGELFF
TRBV7-2	-	-	TRBJ1-3	TGTGCCAGCAGCACCAGCGGGGGGGCAGGTGGAAACACCATATATTTT	CASSTSGGAGGNTIYF
TRBV28	-	TRBD2	TRBJ2-5	TGTGCCAGCAGTCGGGACTATCTTCAAGAGACCCAGTACTTC	CASSRDYLQETQYF
TRBV5-6	-	-	TRBJ1-2	TGTGCCAGCAGCTTGCAGGGCCGACACTATGGCTACACCTTC	CASSLQGRHYGYTF
TRBV9	-	TRBD2	TRBJ2-1	TGTGCCAGCAGCGTAGACGTATCGTCACTAGCGGGACGGGGGGAGCAGTTCTTC	CASSVDVSSLAGRGEQFF
TRBV7-6	once	TRBD2	TRBJ2-1	TGTGCCAGCAGCCACAGCGGGGGGCCCCGTGAGCAGTTCTTC	CASSHSGGPREQFF
TRBV5-1	-	TRBD2	TRBJ2-1	TGCGCCAGCAGCCCCACCACTAGCGCGGGGTACAATGAGCAGTTCTTC	CASSPTTSAGYNEQFF
TRBV7-2	-	TRBD2	TRBJ2-1	TGTGCCAGCAGCTTAGGGCCGGGACTAGAAGTCCATGAGCAGTTCTTC	CASSLGPGLEVHEQFF
TRBV9	-	-	TRBJ1-2	TGTGCCAGCAGCGCGCGACAGGCTACTAACTATGGCTACACCTTC	CASSARQATNYGYTF
TRBV10-3	few	TRBD1	TRBJ2-1	TGTGCCAATTCCGAGGGACAGCACAATGAGCAGTTCTTC	CANSEGQHNEQFF
TRBV5-4	once	TRBD2	TRBJ2-1	TGTGCCAGCAGCTCTAGCGGGAGCCTCCCTTGGGAGCAGTTCTTC	CASSSSGSLPWEQFF
TRBV5-6	few	-	TRBJ2-5	TGTGCCAGCAGCTTGTTTTCGGGAGAGGTGGAGACCCAGTACTTC	CASSLFSGEVETQYF
TRBV7-9	-	TRBD1	TRBJ2-3	TGTGCCAGCAACCAAGGGGACAGAGTCACAGATACGCAGTATTTT	CASNQGDRVTDTQYF
TRBV6-5	few	TRBD1	TRBJ2-5	TGTGCCAGTACCGGGACAGACAAAGAGACCCAGTACTTC	CASTGTDKETQYF
TRBV6-6	-	-	TRBJ1-1	TGTGCCAGCAGAGGACAGCGTAACACTGAAGCTTTCTTT	CASRGQRNTEAFF